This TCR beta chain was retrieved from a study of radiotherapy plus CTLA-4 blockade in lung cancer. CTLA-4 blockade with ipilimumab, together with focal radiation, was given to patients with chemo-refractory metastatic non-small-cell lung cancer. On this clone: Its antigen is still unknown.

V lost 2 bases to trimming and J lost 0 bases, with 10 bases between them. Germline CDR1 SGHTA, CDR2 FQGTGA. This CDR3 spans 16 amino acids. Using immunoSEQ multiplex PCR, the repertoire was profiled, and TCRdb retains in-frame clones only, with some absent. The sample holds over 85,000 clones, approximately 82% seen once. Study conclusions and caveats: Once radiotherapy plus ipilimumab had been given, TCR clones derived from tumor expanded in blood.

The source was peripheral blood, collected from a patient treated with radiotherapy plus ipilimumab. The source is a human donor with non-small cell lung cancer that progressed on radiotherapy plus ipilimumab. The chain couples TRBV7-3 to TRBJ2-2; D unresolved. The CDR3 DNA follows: TGTGCCAGCAGCTTAGGAAACAGACCGAACACCGGGGAGCTGTTTTTT. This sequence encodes CASSLGNRPNTGELFF.